A single sample is the source of the 27 T cell receptor beta chains below, sequenced in a study of identical twins. MiXCR, run by TCRdb on the 5' RACE reads, gives a single entry per CDR3 protein. The table shows 600,000 to 700,000 distinct CDR3 sequences, with about 20% occurring only once. These data are also associated with another study on T cells expressing NK-cell markers.

Specimen: PBMCs. The receptors here all came from a woman aged 18-30 years in good health.

The chain uses TRBV7-2 and TRBJ2-7; D is tentatively TRBD1 or TRBD2 (6 bases each). CDR3 length: 13 residues. Deletions cut 2 bases from V and 6 bases from J, with 11 bases between. Looked up from germline, CDR1 is SGHTA and CDR2 is FQGNSA. CDR3: CASSLTGAGEQYF. CDR3 nucleotides: TGTGCCAGCAGCTTAACGGGGGCAGGCGAGCAGTACTTC.

This chain joins TRBV20-1 and TRBJ2-7; D perhaps matches TRBD2 (5 bases). Germline V lookup: CDR1 DFQATT, CDR2 SNEGSKA (reference sequence). The CDR3 has 12 amino acids. V gave up 3 bases and J gave up 7 bases, with 13 bases separating them. CDR3 DNA: TGCAGTGCTAGGTGGGGAGCTGGGGAGCAGTACTTC. Translated: CSARWGAGEQYF.

This clonotype has more than one count but fewer than ten. The V and J genes are TRBV6-1 and TRBJ2-7, with TRBD2 identical over 8 bases. The trim removed 6 bases at V and 2 bases at J, leaving 12 bases unmatched. From germline, CDR1 is MNHNS and CDR2 SASEGT. The CDR3 has 16 residues. As DNA, the CDR3 is TGTGCCAGCAGACCCTCGTCTAGCGGGCGCGCCTACGAGCAGTACTTC. It encodes CASRPSSSGRAYEQYF.

The J gene is TRBJ2-1, the V gene TRBV30; 8 bases are shared with TRBD2. Germline V gives CDR1 GTSNPN, CDR2 SVGIG (reference sequence). Trimming took 3 bases from V and 7 from J; bases not matched to a gene: 5. The CDR3 extends over 13 amino acids. CDR3 region: CAWSSSGPNEQFF. The CDR3 DNA reads TGTGCCTGGAGCTCTAGCGGGCCTAATGAGCAGTTCTTC.

This clonotype was counted once. The rearrangement links TRBV12-3 or TRBV12-4 to TRBJ1-1, with 8 nucleotides matching TRBD1. V trimming: 6 bases; J trimming: 1 base; junction bases outside the gene matches: 7. The CDR3 length is 15 residues. The chain's CDR3 is CASSETGTGNTEAFF. The CDR3 DNA reads as TGTGCCAGCAGCGAAACCGGGACAGGGAACACTGAAGCTTTCTTT.

The chain couples TRBV18 to TRBJ2-7; D is unresolved. CDR1 and CDR2 from the germline V gene are KGHSH and LQKENI. V dropped 4 bases and J dropped 7 bases, with 23 bases sitting between them. This CDR3 is 16 amino acids long. The CDR3 loop is CASSLSLDRLWGEQYF. The CDR3 DNA reads TGTGCCAGCTCACTCTCCCTGGACCGGCTCTGGGGAGAGCAGTACTTC.

This clonotype has only a few counts. V and J are TRBV6-5 and TRBJ1-1; no reliable D call. CDR3 length equals 15 residues. Looked up from germline, CDR1 is MNHEY and CDR2 is SVGAGI. The V gene lost 1 base and the J gene lost 4 bases, with 13 bases spanning the gap. The CDR3 sequence is CASSYWAGSGTEAFF. The CDR3 DNA follows: TGTGCCAGCAGTTACTGGGCAGGCTCAGGCACTGAAGCTTTCTTT.

This clonotype was seen only a few times. This chain joins TRBV20-1 and TRBJ2-2; D is perhaps TRBD2 (6 bases). V was cut by 1 base and J by 2 bases, with 17 bases left in between. CDR3 size: 17 residues. The germline gives CDR1 DFQATT, CDR2 SNEGSKA (reference sequence). The CDR3 loop reads CSARVDSTRGNTGELFF. The CDR3 DNA sequence: TGCAGTGCTAGAGTCGACAGTACGCGGGGTAACACCGGGGAGCTGTTTTTT.

This chain connects TRBV4-1 to TRBJ1-5; D is undetermined. The CDR3 runs to 14 residues. Germline CDR1 and CDR2: MGHRA and YSYEKL. Trimming took 1 base from V and 9 from J, leaving 13 bases between them. As DNA, the CDR3 is TGCGCCAGCAGCCAAGGTCCAGGTCTGGGGCCCCAGCATTTT. Protein: CASSQGPGLGPQHF.

Only a few counts were recorded for this clonotype. This chain joins TRBV20-1 and TRBJ1-2; D possibly corresponds to TRBD1 (5 bases). The germline V and J ends were trimmed by 6 bases and 8 bases, with 13 bases remaining between them. CDR1 and CDR2 (germline): DFQATT, SNEGSKA (reference sequence). This CDR3 has 11 residues. DNA of the CDR3: TGCAGTGCCACGGGACCTCAGGGCTACACCTTC. It yields the protein CSATGPQGYTF.

V gene TRBV4-3 combines with J gene TRBJ2-1; D call uncertain. The germline gives CDR1 LGHNA, CDR2 YSLEER. Trimming pared 5 bases from V and 0 bases from J, leaving 5 bases between. CDR3 length: 13 amino acids. CDR3 in amino acids: CASSSYSYNEQFF. In DNA form, the CDR3 reads TGCGCCAGCAGCAGTTACTCCTACAATGAGCAGTTCTTC.

This clonotype has a single count. The chain recombines TRBV5-1 with TRBJ2-7; D perhaps matches TRBD1 (6 bases). CDR3 length equals 12 residues. V was cut by 4 bases and J by 3 bases, with 8 bases left in between. From germline, CDR1 is SGHRS and CDR2 YFSETQ. CDR3 bases: TGCGCCAGCAGCAACAGGGTCTACGAGCAGTACTTC. Translation gives CASSNRVYEQYF.

V and J are TRBV20-1 and TRBJ1-2, with D unclear. Looked up from germline, CDR1 is DFQATT and CDR2 is SNEGSKA (reference sequence). The CDR3 runs to 11 residues. Trimming took 3 bases from V and 7 from J, leaving 9 bases between them. The CDR3 DNA reads as TGCAGTGCTAGCGAGGGTACTGGCTACACCTTC. Its protein product is CSASEGTGYTF.

This sequence joins TRBV12-3 or TRBV12-4 and TRBJ2-6; the D gene is possibly TRBD2 (5 bases). The CDR3 has 15 amino acids. Trimming pared 6 bases from V and 2 bases from J, leaving 11 bases between. The CDR3 DNA follows: TGTGCCAGCAGCTACGACGGGGCTGGGGCCAACGTCCTGACTTTC. This gives the protein CASSYDGAGANVLTF.

This chain links TRBV20-1 with TRBJ2-7; 7 bases are a match to TRBD2. The CDR3 sequence is 14 residues long. Germline CDR1 and CDR2: DFQATT and SNEGSKA (reference sequence). Unmatched junction bases numbered 10, after V lost 5 bases and J lost 3 bases. CDR3 bases: TGCAGTGCTCCTAGCGGAGGGTCCCGCTACGAGCAGTACTTC. Its translation: CSAPSGGSRYEQYF.

This clonotype was recorded at least ten times. The J gene is TRBJ2-1, the V gene TRBV12-3 or TRBV12-4, with 12 bases that match TRBD1. CDR3 length equals 14 residues. The J segment lost 8 bases and the V segment lost 8 bases, leaving 7 bases of the junction unmatched. The DNA of the CDR3 is TGTGCCAGCCGGGACAGGGGGCCAGCATATGAGCAGTTCTTC. It translates to CASRDRGPAYEQFF.

The chain is built from TRBV10-3 and TRBJ1-1; D remains ambiguous. Germline V gene data show CDR1 as ENHRY and CDR2 as SYGVKD. The CDR3 loop spans 14 amino acids. Trimming shortened V by 7 bases and J by 2 bases, and 14 bases separated the two germline ends. For the CDR3, the DNA is TGTGCCATCAAGAGGAAGCAGGACAACACTGAAGCTTTCTTT. This gives the protein CAIKRKQDNTEAFF.

The chain uses TRBV5-1 and TRBJ2-3; D not certain. V lost 4 bases and J 4 bases, leaving 13 bases between the germline ends. Germline assignment: CDR1 SGHRS and CDR2 YFSETQ. There are 14 residues in the CDR3. The CDR3 bases are TGCGCCAGCAGCCCGGCAGGCGACTCAGATACGCAGTATTTT. Its translation: CASSPAGDSDTQYF.

This clonotype was seen once. V usage is TRBV10-3 and J usage is TRBJ2-3, with D perhaps matching TRBD1 or TRBD2 (7 bases each). Germline V CDR1 and CDR2: ENHRY, SYGVKD. Trimming shortened V by 11 bases and J by 0 bases, and 18 bases separated the two germline ends. The CDR3 is made up of 15 amino acids. CDR3 residues: CAVTRQGGSTDTQYF. The CDR3 nucleotides are TGTGCCGTCACCCGACAGGGAGGGAGCACAGATACGCAGTATTTT.

In its sample, this clonotype was seen a few times. This sequence joins TRBV4-3 and TRBJ1-1; D not resolved. This CDR3 has 14 residues. In germline, CDR1 is LGHNA, CDR2 YSLEER. Trimming took 0 bases from V and 6 from J, leaving 11 bases between them. The CDR3 DNA follows: TGCGCCAGCAGCCAAGATATGAGTACCGCTGAAGCTTTCTTT. Its protein product is CASSQDMSTAEAFF.

This clonotype has ten or more counts. The chain links TRBV7-3 to TRBJ2-2; 8 nucleotides match TRBD2. CDR1 SGHTA and CDR2 FQGTGA come from the germline V gene. This CDR3 has 17 residues. V was clipped by 1 base and J by 5 bases; unmatched bases: 9. The CDR3 here is CASSLIGAGAGTGELFF. The CDR3 DNA sequence: TGTGCCAGCAGCTTAATAGGAGCGGGGGCAGGTACCGGGGAGCTGTTTTTT.

This clonotype was seen ten or more times. Here the CDR3 reads CASSTLKGGVQDTQYF. CDR3 nucleotide sequence: TGTGCCAGCAGTACCCTCAAAGGGGGCGTACAAGATACGCAGTATTTT. The V gene is TRBV12-3 or TRBV12-4, the J gene TRBJ2-3; 7 positions match TRBD1. This CDR3 comprises 16 residues. The trim removed 5 bases at V and 5 bases at J, leaving 13 bases unmatched.

The chain combines TRBV6-2 or TRBV6-3 with TRBJ1-6; D unresolved. Germline V gene lookup returns CDR1 MNHEY and CDR2 SVGEGT. Trimming stripped 7 bases from V and 11 bases from J, with 12 bases between. CDR3 length equals 12 residues. CDR3 amino acids: CASTNPLTPLHF. CDR3 sequence (DNA): TGTGCCAGCACCAACCCTCTTACACCCCTCCACTTT.

This clonotype was seen more than once but under ten times. The rearrangement uses TRBV15 and TRBJ2-7; D is perhaps TRBD1 (7 bases). Germline V gene lookup returns CDR1 LNHNV and CDR2 YYDKDF (reference sequence). The CDR3 runs 14 residues. The V end lost 2 bases, the J end lost 3 bases, and 11 bases lay between the germline ends. The CDR3 region is CATSRRQGGYEQYF. CDR3 coding DNA: TGTGCCACCAGCAGACGCCAGGGGGGCTACGAGCAGTACTTC.

The rearrangement uses TRBV12-3 or TRBV12-4 and TRBJ2-1; the D gene is possibly TRBD1 (5 bases). Trimming pared 7 bases from V and 4 bases from J, leaving 14 bases between. The CDR3 has 14 residues. The CDR3 coding sequence is TGTGCCAGCATCCAGGGCCAAAATTACAATGAGCAGTTCTTC. This gives the protein CASIQGQNYNEQFF.

This clonotype was detected ten times or more. The gene calls are TRBV2 and TRBJ2-7; 10 bases fit TRBD1. Trimming cost V 6 bases and J 6 bases; bases outside gene matches: 11. Germline V CDR1 and CDR2: SNHLY, FYNNEI. The CDR3 contains 15 residues. The CDR3 nucleotides read TGTGCCAGCAGGGGGGACAGGGGAAGCGGTGTCGAGCAGTACTTC. It codes for CASRGDRGSGVEQYF.

The rearrangement links TRBV7-2 to TRBJ1-1; maybe TRBD1 (5 bases). This CDR3 has 13 amino acids. CDR1 and CDR2 from the germline V gene are SGHTA and FQGNSA. V lost 5 bases to trimming and J lost 9 bases, with 16 bases between them. The CDR3 coding sequence is TGTGCCAGCAGCGCAGGGACGGATAACAAAGCTTTCTTT. It encodes CASSAGTDNKAFF.